This T cell receptor (beta chain) was documented in a study of shared clonotypes between healthy human individuals. For the study at large: The study enrolled a couple of women and a few men aged 18 to 49.

Cells designated naive CD8 were CD45RO-negative and were positively selected for CCR7, with terminally differentiated effector memory CD45RA+ cells excluded. CDR1 is LGHNA, CDR2 YNFKEQ, per germline. The CDR3 has 15 residues. V gave up 0 bases and J gave up 2 bases, with 11 bases separating them. Profiled with immunoSEQ multiplex PCR; TCRdb holds only in-frame clones, not every one. Among 600,000 or so clones listed, approximately 96% were seen once. The V call is TRBV4-2, the J call TRBJ2-7; D is perhaps TRBD2 (5 bases). Input material: naive CD8+ T cells sorted from blood. The clonotype was recovered from a woman aged 30 to 39 in good health. In DNA, the CDR3 is TGTGCCAGCAGCCAAGAAGGGCGGGCTGCCTACGAGCAGTACTTC. This sequence encodes CASSQEGRAAYEQYF.